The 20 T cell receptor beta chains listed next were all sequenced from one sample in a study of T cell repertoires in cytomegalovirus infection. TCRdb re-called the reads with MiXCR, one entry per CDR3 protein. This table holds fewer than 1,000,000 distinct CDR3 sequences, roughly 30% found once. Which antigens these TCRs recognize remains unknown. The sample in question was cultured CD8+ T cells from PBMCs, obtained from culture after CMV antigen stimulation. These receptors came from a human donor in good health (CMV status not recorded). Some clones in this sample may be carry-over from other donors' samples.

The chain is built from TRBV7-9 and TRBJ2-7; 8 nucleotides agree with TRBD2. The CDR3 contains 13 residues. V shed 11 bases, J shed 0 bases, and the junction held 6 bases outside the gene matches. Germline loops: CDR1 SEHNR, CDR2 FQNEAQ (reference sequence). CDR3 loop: CAGRGGSSYEQYF. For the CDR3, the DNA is TGTGCCGGTCGGGGGGGAAGCTCCTACGAGCAGTACTTC.

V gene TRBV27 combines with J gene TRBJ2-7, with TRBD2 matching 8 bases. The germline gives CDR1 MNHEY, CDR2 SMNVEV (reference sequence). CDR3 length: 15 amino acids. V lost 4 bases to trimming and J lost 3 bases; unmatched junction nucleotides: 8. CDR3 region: CASSSRRGVFYEQYF. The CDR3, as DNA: TGTGCCAGCAGTTCAAGGCGGGGGGTCTTCTACGAGCAGTACTTC.

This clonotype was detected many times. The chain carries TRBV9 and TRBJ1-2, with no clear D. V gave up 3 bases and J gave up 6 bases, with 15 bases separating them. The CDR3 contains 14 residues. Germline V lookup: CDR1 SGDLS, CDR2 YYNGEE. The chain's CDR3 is CASSESPGDHGYTF. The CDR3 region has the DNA TGTGCCAGCAGCGAGTCCCCGGGCGATCATGGCTACACCTTC.

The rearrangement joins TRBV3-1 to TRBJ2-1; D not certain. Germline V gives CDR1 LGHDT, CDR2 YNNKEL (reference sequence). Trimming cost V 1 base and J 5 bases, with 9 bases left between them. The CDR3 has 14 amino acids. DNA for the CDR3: TGTGCCAGCAGCCAAGGTTCACCAAACAATGAGCAGTTCTTC. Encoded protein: CASSQGSPNNEQFF.

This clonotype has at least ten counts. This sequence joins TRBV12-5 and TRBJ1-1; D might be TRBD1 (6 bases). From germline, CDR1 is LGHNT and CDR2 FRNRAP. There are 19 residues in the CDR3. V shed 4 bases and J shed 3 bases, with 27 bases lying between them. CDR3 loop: CASGWTLQGGGGEDTEAFF. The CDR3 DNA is TGTGCTAGTGGTTGGACCCTACAGGGAGGAGGAGGAGAGGACACTGAAGCTTTCTTT.

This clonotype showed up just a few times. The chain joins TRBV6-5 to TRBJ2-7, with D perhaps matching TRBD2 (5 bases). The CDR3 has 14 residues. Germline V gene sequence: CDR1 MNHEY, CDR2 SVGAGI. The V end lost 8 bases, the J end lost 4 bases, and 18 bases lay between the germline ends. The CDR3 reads CASRREGYVYEQYF. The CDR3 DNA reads TGTGCCAGCCGCCGGGAAGGATATGTGTACGAGCAGTACTTC.

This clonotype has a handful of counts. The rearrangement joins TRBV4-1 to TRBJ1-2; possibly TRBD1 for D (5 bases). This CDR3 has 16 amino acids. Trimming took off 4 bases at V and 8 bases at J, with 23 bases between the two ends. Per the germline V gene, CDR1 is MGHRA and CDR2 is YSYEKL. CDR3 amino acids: CASSPLNGQGRRGYTF. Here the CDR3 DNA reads TGCGCCAGCAGCCCCTTAAATGGGCAGGGTAGAAGAGGCTACACCTTC.

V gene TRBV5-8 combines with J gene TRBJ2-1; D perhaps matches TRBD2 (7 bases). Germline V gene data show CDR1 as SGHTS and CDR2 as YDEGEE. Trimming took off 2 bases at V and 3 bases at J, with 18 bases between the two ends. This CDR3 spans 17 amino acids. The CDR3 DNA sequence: TGTGCCAGCAGCTTCCTCCGCGGGGGCAACCTCTACAATGAGCAGTTCTTC. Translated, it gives CASSFLRGGNLYNEQFF.

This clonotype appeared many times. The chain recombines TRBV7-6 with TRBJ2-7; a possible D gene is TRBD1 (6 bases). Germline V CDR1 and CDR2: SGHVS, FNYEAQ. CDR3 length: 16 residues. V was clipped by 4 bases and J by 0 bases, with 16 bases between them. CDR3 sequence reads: CASSSLWTANSYEQYF. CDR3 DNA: TGTGCCAGCAGCTCCTTATGGACAGCAAACTCCTACGAGCAGTACTTC.

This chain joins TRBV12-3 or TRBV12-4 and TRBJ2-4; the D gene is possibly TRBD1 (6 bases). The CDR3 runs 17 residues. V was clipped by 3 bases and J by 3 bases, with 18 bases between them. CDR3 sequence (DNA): TGTGCCAGCAGTTTTTATGCGGCAGGGGCGGACAAAAACATTCAGTACTTC. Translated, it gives CASSFYAAGADKNIQYF.

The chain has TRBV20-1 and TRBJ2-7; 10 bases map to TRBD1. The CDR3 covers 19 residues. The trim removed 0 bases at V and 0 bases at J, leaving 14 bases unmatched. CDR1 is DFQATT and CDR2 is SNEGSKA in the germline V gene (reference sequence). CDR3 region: CSARDSHPSGQGISYEQYF. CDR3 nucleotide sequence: TGCAGTGCTAGAGATTCTCACCCGTCGGGACAGGGGATCTCCTACGAGCAGTACTTC.

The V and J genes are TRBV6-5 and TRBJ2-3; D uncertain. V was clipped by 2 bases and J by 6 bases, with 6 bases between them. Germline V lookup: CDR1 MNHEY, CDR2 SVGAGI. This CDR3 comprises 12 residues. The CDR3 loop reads CASSYDLDTQYF. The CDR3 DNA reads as TGTGCCAGCAGTTACGATCTGGATACGCAGTATTTT.

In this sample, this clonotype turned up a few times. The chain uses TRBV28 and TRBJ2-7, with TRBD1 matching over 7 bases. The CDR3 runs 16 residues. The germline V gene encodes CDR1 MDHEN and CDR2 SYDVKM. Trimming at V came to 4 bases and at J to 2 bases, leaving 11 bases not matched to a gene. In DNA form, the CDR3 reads TGTGCCAGCAGTTCCCCCCGGACAGGTATCGCCTACGAGCAGTACGTC. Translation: CASSSPRTGIAYEQYV.

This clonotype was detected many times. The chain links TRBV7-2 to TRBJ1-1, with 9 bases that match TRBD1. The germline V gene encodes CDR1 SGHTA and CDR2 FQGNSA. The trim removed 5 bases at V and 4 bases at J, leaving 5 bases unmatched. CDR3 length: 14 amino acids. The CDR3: CASSVQGAGTEAFF. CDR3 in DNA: TGTGCCAGCAGCGTACAGGGGGCCGGCACTGAAGCTTTCTTT.

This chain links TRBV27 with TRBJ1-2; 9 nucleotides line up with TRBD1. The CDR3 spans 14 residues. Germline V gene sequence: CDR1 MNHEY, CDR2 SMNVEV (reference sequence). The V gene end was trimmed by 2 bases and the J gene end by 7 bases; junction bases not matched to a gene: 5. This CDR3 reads CASSLAGQGPGYTF. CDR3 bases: TGTGCCAGCAGTTTAGCGGGACAGGGTCCTGGCTACACCTTC.

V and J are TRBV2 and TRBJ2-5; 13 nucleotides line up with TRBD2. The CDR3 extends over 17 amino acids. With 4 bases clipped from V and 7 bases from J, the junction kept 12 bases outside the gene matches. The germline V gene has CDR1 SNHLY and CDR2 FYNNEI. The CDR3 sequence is CASSGLAGGLSTGTQYF. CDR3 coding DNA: TGTGCCAGCAGTGGACTAGCGGGGGGCCTGTCCACAGGGACCCAGTACTTC.

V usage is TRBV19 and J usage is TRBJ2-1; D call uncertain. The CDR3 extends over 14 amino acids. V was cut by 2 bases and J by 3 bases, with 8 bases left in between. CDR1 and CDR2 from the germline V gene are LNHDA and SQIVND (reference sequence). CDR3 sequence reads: CASSIPADYNEQFF. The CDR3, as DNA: TGTGCCAGTAGTATACCGGCAGACTACAATGAGCAGTTCTTC.

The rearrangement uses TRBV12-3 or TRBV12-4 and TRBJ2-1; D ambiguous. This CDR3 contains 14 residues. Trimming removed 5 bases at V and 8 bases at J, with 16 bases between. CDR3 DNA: TGTGCCAGCAGTGGCCAGCCAGCGTGGGATGAGCAGTTCTTC. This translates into CASSGQPAWDEQFF.

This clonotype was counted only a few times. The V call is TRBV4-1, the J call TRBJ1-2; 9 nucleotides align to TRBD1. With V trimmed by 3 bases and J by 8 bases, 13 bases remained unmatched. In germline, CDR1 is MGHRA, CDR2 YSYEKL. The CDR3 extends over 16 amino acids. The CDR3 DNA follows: TGCGCCAGCAGCCAGGACCCCGCGGACAGGGGAGGCGGCTACACCTTC. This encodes CASSQDPADRGGGYTF.

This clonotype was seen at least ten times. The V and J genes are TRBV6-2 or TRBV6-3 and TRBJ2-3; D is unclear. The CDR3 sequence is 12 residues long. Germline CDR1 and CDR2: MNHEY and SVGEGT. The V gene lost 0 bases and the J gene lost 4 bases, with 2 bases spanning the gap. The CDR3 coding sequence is TGTGCCAGCAGTTACTCCCCAGATACGCAGTATTTT. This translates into CASSYSPDTQYF.